What follows are 2 T cell receptor beta chains derived from one specimen sequenced in a study of metastatic and nonmetastatic thyroid tumors. No treatment had been given to any patient before thyroid surgery. Using MiXCR, TCRdb reanalyzed the PCR reads. The profile shows some 12,000 clones, roughly 30% of them singletons. Sequencing was done on a sample of tumor tissue. The receptors shown here come from a female donor with papillary thyroid cancer or a benign thyroid nodule (not recorded which). Some clones in this sample may be carry-over from other donors' samples.

This clone was recorded many times. This could be a read error, since a much larger clone is one nucleotide away. The sample contains more than one DNA sequence encoding this CDR3. The CDR3 sequence is CASRDSSPNYGYTF. The CDR3 nucleotides read TGCGCCAGTCGGGACTCCAGCCCTAACTATGGCTACACCTTC. The chain combines TRBV5-1 with TRBJ1-2, with D possibly matching TRBD1 (5 bases). V shed 8 bases and J shed 0 bases, with 14 bases lying between them. From germline, CDR1 is SGHRS and CDR2 YFSETQ. The CDR3 has 14 amino acids.

This clone was detected ten times or more. V gene TRBV11-2 combines with J gene TRBJ1-2; 7 bases are shared with TRBD1. CDR3 length: 15 residues. V dropped 5 bases and J dropped 4; count of bases not matched to a gene: 10. The germline V gene has CDR1 SGHAT and CDR2 FQNNGV. CDR3 DNA: TGTGCCAGCAGCAATCTAGGGGACAGCCGCTATGGCTACACCTTC. This sequence encodes CASSNLGDSRYGYTF.